This T cell receptor beta chain was observed in a study of response to subunit inactivated influenza vaccine. Via MiXCR, TCRdb re-called the RT-PCR reads, giving one row per CDR3 protein. The sample has roughly 780,000 distinct CDR3 sequences; about 18% are singletons. The V gene end was trimmed by 5 bases and the J gene end by 7 bases; junction bases not matched to a gene: 9. The germline V gene encodes CDR1 MGHRA and CDR2 YSYEKL. CDR3 size: 15 residues. This chain uses TRBV4-1 with TRBJ1-4; 8 nucleotides align to TRBD1. This material consisted of PBMCs from blood, taken around 5 days after vaccination. This sequence was found in a middle-aged man who received an inactivated influenza vaccine. CDR3: CASSSRDRWGEKLFF. The CDR3 DNA follows: TGCGCCAGCAGCTCTCGGGACAGGTGGGGTGAAAAACTGTTTTTT.